The clone carrying this TCR beta chain was recorded many times. The antigen is unknown. The data stem from a study of glioma-infiltrating T cells. TCR alpha and beta CDR3 regions were amplified from RNA using iRepertoire nested multiplex PCR. For one-step reverse transcription and amplification, roughly 100-400 ng of tissue mRNA or PBMC total RNA was used. TCRdb recomputed calls from the multiplex PCR reads with MiXCR, one row per CDR3 protein. The sample shows around 100,000 distinct CDR3 sequences, under 30% of them seen only once. Overall study findings and caveats: Only very few CDR3 sequences appeared in both tissue and blood. Non-neoplastic patients had below-expected tissue-blood divergence, while all gliomas exceeded expectation.

The clonotype comes from a human donor with low-grade glioma or glioblastoma, undergoing nonglioma brain surgery, or in good health (not recorded which). The sample consisted of glioma tissue, nonneoplastic brain tissue, or PBMCs (not recorded which).

CDR3 protein: CSARPDISGNTIYF. CDR3 coding DNA: TGCAGTGCTAGACCCGACATTTCTGGAAACACCATATATTTT. V usage is TRBV20-1 and J usage is TRBJ1-3; D is ambiguous. CDR1 DFQATT and CDR2 SNEGSKA come from the germline V gene (reference sequence). CDR3 length equals 14 residues. Trimming cost V 2 bases and J 1 base, with 9 bases left between them.